This T cell receptor beta chain was recorded in a study of glioma-infiltrating T cells after dendritic cell vaccination. Study summary: Monocyte-derived dendritic cells, cultured six to seven days with IL-4 and GM-CSF, were pulsed with autologous tumor lysate. Patients received three intradermal dendritic cell vaccine injections at biweekly intervals.

Time point reported: after dendritic cell vaccination, including at tumor progression/relapse. No glioblastoma patient carried an isocitrate dehydrogenase mutation. Germline V gene data show CDR1 as ENHRY and CDR2 as SYGVKD. Trimming removed 8 bases at V and 5 bases at J, with 19 bases between. The CDR3 has 14 residues. Clones were sequenced by immunoSEQ multiplex PCR, and TCRdb holds only the in-frame ones, with some missing. The sample consists of about 100,000 clones, more than 70% of them appearing once. The sequences come from blood, collected after dendritic cell vaccination. The receptor was isolated from a human donor with glioblastoma. This chain connects TRBV10-3 to TRBJ2-7; TRBD1 is a possible D gene (6 bases). The DNA of the CDR3 is TGTGCCATCGGTCAAATGTTGGGGGCAAACGAGCAGTACTTC. The encoded protein is CAIGQMLGANEQYF.